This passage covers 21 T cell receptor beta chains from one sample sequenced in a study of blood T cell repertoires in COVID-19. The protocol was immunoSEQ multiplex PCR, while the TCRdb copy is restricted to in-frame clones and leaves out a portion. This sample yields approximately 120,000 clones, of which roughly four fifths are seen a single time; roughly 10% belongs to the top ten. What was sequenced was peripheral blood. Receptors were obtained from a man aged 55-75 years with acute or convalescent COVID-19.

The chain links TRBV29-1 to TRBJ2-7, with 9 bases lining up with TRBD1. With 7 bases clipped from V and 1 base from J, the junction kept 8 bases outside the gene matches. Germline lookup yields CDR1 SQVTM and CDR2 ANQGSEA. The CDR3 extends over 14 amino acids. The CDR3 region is CSADSGTGSYEQYF. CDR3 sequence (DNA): TGCAGCGCGGACTCCGGGACAGGGTCCTACGAGCAGTACTTC.

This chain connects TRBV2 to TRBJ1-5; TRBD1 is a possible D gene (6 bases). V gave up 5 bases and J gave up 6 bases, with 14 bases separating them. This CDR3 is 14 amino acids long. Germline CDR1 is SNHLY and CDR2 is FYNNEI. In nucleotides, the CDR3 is TGTGCCAGCAGTTCCACAGGGTTTGGTCAGCCCCAGCATTTT. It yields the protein CASSSTGFGQPQHF.

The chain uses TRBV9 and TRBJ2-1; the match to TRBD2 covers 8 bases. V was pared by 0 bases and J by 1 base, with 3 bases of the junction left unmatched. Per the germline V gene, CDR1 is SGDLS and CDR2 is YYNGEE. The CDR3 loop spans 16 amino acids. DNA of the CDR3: TGTGCCAGCAGCGTAGTACCGGGAGGGTCCTACAATGAGCAGTTCTTC. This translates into CASSVVPGGSYNEQFF.

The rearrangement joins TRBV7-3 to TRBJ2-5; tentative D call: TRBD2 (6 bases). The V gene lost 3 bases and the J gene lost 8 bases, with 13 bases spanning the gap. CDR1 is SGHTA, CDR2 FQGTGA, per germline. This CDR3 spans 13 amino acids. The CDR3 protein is CASSFGLRSTQYF. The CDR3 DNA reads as TGTGCCAGCAGCTTCGGACTACGCAGCACCCAGTACTTC.

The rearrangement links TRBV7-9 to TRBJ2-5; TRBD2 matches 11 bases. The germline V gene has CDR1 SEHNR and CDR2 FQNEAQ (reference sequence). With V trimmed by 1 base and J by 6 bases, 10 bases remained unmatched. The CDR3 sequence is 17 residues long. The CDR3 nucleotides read TGTGCCAGCAGCTTAGGTAGCGGGAGGGGGGCAGAGAAGACCCAGTACTTC. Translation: CASSLGSGRGAEKTQYF.

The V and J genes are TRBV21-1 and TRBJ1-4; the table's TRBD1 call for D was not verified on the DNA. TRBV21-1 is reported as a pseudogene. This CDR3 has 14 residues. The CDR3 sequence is CASSRTVWGEKLFF. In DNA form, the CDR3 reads TGTGCCAGCAGCAGGACAGTCTGGGGTGAAAAACTGTTTTTT.

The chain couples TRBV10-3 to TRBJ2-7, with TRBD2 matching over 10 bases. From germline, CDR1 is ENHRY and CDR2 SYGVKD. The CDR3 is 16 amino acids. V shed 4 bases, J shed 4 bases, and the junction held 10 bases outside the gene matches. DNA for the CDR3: TGTGCCATCAGTGTCGGTCCTGGGACTAGCGTGTACGAGCAGTACTTC. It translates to CAISVGPGTSVYEQYF.

CDR3 nucleotide sequence: TGTGCCTGGAGTGTGGCGGGGGACGGCTACACCTTC. Residues: CAWSVAGDGYTF. The chain carries TRBV30 and TRBJ1-2, with D perhaps matching TRBD1 (5 bases). The CDR3 has 12 amino acids. Germline CDR1 and CDR2: GTSNPN and SVGIG (reference sequence). V was trimmed by 0 bases and J by 8 bases, leaving 10 bases between them.

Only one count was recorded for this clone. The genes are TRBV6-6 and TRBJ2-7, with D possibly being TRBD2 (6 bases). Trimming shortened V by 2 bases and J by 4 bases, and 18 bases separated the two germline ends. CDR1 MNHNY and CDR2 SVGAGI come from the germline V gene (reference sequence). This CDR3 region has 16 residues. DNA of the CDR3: TGTGCCAGCAGTTACGTCTCCCGGACTACACAATACGAGCAGTACTTC. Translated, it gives CASSYVSRTTQYEQYF.

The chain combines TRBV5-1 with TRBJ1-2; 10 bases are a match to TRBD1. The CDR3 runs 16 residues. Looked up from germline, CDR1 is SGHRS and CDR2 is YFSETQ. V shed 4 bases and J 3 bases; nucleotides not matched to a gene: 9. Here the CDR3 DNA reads TGCGCCAGCAGCGGGGAGGACAGGGGGATTGACTATGGCTACACCTTC. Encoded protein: CASSGEDRGIDYGYTF.

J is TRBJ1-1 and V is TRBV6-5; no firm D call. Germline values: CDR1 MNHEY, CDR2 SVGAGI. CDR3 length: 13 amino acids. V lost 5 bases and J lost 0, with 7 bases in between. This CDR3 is CASSLGLNTEAFF. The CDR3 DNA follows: TGTGCCAGCAGTCTCGGTTTGAACACTGAAGCTTTCTTT.

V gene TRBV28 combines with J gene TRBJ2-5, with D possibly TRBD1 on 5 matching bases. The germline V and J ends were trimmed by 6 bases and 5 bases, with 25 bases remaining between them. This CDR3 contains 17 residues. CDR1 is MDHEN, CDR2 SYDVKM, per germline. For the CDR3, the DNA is TGTGCCAGCAGGATGTTAAGGGGCTATGTATCGAGGGAGACCCAGTACTTC. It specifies CASRMLRGYVSRETQYF.

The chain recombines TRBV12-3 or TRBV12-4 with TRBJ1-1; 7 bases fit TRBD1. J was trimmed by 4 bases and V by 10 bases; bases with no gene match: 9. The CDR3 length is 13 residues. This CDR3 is CANRRRGTTEAFF. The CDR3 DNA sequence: TGTGCCAATCGTCGCAGGGGGACCACTGAAGCTTTCTTT.

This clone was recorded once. The CDR3 here is CARSSPWPGDNYGYTF. As DNA, the CDR3 is TGTGCCAGAAGCTCCCCCTGGCCAGGGGATAACTATGGCTACACCTTC. V is TRBV5-3 and J is TRBJ1-2; D is perhaps TRBD1 (6 bases). TRBV5-3 is annotated as an ORF whose role is uncertain. V was trimmed by 3 bases and J by 1 base, leaving 16 bases between them. The CDR3 covers 16 residues.

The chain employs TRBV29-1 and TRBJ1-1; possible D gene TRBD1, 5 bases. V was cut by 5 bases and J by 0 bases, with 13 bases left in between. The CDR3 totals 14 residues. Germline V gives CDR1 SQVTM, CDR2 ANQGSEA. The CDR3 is CSVPRWGVNTEAFF. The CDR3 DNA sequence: TGCAGCGTTCCCAGATGGGGGGTGAACACTGAAGCTTTCTTT.

The CDR3 region is CASRTDLDYGYTF. DNA of the CDR3: TGCGCCAGCAGAACTGACTTGGACTATGGCTACACCTTC. This chain connects TRBV5-1 to TRBJ1-2; D gene unclear. From germline, CDR1 is SGHRS and CDR2 YFSETQ. Trimming pared 5 bases from V and 3 bases from J, leaving 11 bases between. This CDR3 contains 13 residues.

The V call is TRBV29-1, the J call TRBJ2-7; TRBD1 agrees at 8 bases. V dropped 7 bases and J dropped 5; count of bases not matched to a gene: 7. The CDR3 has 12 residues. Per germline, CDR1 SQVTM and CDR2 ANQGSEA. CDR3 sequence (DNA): TGCAGCGGTGAGGACAGGGCTCACGAGCAGTACTTC. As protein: CSGEDRAHEQYF.

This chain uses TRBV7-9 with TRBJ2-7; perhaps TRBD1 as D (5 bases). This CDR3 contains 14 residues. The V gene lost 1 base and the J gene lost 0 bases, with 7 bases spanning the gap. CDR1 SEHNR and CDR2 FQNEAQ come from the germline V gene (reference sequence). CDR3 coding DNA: TGTGCCAGCAGCTTAGGGACACGCTCCTACGAGCAGTACTTC. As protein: CASSLGTRSYEQYF.

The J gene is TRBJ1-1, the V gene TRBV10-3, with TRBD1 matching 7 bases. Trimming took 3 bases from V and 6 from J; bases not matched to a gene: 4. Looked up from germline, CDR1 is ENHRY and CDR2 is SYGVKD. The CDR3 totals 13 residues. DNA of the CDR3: TGTGCCATCAGTGACAGGGGGATATCTGAAGCTTTCTTT. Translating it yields CAISDRGISEAFF.

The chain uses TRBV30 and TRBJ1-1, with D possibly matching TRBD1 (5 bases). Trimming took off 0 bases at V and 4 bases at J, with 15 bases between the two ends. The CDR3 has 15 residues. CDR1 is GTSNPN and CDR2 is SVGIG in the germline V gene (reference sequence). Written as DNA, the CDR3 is TGTGCCTGGAGTGTACCAGGAGGGACTGCCACTGAAGCTTTCTTT. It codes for CAWSVPGGTATEAFF.

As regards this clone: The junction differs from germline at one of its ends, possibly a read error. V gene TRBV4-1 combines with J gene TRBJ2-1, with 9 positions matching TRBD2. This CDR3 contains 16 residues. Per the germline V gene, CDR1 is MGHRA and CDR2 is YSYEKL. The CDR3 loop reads CASSQISGSGVNGQFF. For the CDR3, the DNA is TGCGCCAGCAGCCAAATTAGCGGGAGCGGGGTTAATGGGCAGTTCTTC.